Listed here are 9 T cell receptor beta chains from one sample, sequenced in a study of CD8+CD57+ T cells in acquired aplastic anemia (dated by TCRdb to between 2018 and 2020). Flow cytometry had shown CD8+CD57+ cell expansion in the patients selected for sequencing. The sample was run on an Illumina HiSeq 2000. Profiling of TCR beta VDJ combinations and CDR3 sequences used genomic DNA as the template. TCRdb applied fastp at Q25 and MiXCR to the public reads, then kept only in-frame beta chains. All rows with the same CDR3 protein become a single entry with the most common DNA and genes. Recorded for this sample are 150,000 to 200,000 distinct CDR3 sequences; more than 60% of them occurred a single time. About 44% of the sample lies in the top ten. Sequencing was done on a sample of sorted CD4+, CD8+, or CD8+CD57+ T cells (not recorded which) from PBMCs. These receptors all stem from a human donor with aplastic anemia.

This clonotype was picked up many times. The rearrangement uses TRBV2 and TRBJ1-2; 9 bases match TRBD1. With 6 bases clipped from V and 4 bases from J, the junction kept 18 bases outside the gene matches. The CDR3 has 18 amino acids. Germline CDR1 SNHLY, CDR2 FYNNEI. The CDR3 spells CASSISEMDRGHLYGYTF. CDR3 nucleotides: TGTGCCAGCAGCATCAGCGAAATGGACAGGGGCCATCTCTATGGCTACACCTTC.

This chain uses TRBV7-4 with TRBJ2-7; possible D gene TRBD2, 6 bases. Germline CDR1 is SGHVT and CDR2 is SQSDAQ. The V end lost 6 bases, the J end lost 2 bases, and 14 bases lay between the germline ends. The CDR3 runs 14 residues. In nucleotides, the CDR3 is TGTGCCAGCAGTTATTCCGGGGGAACCTACGAGCAGTACTTC. It is translated as CASSYSGGTYEQYF.

A single count supports this clonotype. A junction end diverges from the germline sequence, so it may reflect a read error. The rearrangement uses TRBV19 and TRBJ2-7; TRBD2 matches 7 bases. Germline V lookup: CDR1 LNHDA, CDR2 SQIVND (reference sequence). The CDR3 sequence is 14 residues long. This CDR3 reads CASSWGGGNYGQYF. The CDR3 DNA reads TGTGCCAGTAGTTGGGGCGGGGGAAATTACGGGCAGTACTTC.

This rearrangement joins TRBV24-1 to TRBJ2-3, with D possibly matching TRBD1 (5 bases). The CDR3 totals 15 residues. The V end was cut by 4 bases, the J end by 6 bases, with 16 bases between. From germline, CDR1 is KGHDR and CDR2 SFDVKD. CDR3 DNA sequence: TGTGCCACCAGTGACCTCCCAGACAGAGACGATACGCAGTATTTT. Amino acids: CATSDLPDRDDTQYF.

With respect to this clonotype: This could be a read error, since a much larger clone is one nucleotide away. This chain links TRBV3-1 with TRBJ2-7; the D call may be TRBD1 or TRBD2 (6 bases each). The germline V gene has CDR1 LGHDT and CDR2 YNNKEL (reference sequence). V lost 8 bases and J lost 1, with 18 bases in between. The CDR3 spans 15 residues. The CDR3 here is CASGRWGARSYEQYF. CDR3 coding DNA: TGTGCCAGCGGCCGTTGGGGGGCGCGATCCTACGAGCAGTACTTC.

The table lists this clonotype with a few counts. This chain connects TRBV7-8 to TRBJ1-1; D call uncertain. Germline V lookup: CDR1 SGHVS, CDR2 FQNEAQ. Trimming stripped 6 bases from V and 0 bases from J, with 2 bases between. The CDR3 runs to 11 residues. This CDR3 reads CASRLNTEAFF. The CDR3 DNA follows: TGTGCCAGCAGATTGAACACTGAAGCTTTCTTT.

The V call is TRBV7-8, the J call TRBJ1-1; D remains ambiguous. Germline loops: CDR1 SGHVS, CDR2 FQNEAQ. V shed 7 bases and J shed 4 bases, with 13 bases lying between them. This CDR3 contains 13 residues. DNA of the CDR3: TGTGCCAGCAAGGAGGAACCGCTCACTGAAGCTTTCTTT. Translating gives CASKEEPLTEAFF.

This clonotype was observed a handful of times. This chain connects TRBV27 to TRBJ1-1, with D maybe TRBD1 (6 bases). CDR1 is MNHEY, CDR2 SMNVEV, per germline (reference sequence). The V end was cut by 8 bases, the J end by 3 bases, with 16 bases between. The CDR3 is 14 residues long. The CDR3 is CASAAGTLYTEAFF. Written as DNA, the CDR3 is TGTGCCAGCGCTGCCGGGACACTATACACTGAAGCTTTCTTT.

The rearrangement joins TRBV12-3 or TRBV12-4 to TRBJ1-2; no firm D call. The CDR3 runs 12 residues. Trimming cost V 5 bases and J 8 bases, with 12 bases left between them. The CDR3 is CASSGVAVGYTF. The CDR3 nucleotides read TGTGCCAGCAGTGGCGTGGCCGTCGGCTACACCTTC.